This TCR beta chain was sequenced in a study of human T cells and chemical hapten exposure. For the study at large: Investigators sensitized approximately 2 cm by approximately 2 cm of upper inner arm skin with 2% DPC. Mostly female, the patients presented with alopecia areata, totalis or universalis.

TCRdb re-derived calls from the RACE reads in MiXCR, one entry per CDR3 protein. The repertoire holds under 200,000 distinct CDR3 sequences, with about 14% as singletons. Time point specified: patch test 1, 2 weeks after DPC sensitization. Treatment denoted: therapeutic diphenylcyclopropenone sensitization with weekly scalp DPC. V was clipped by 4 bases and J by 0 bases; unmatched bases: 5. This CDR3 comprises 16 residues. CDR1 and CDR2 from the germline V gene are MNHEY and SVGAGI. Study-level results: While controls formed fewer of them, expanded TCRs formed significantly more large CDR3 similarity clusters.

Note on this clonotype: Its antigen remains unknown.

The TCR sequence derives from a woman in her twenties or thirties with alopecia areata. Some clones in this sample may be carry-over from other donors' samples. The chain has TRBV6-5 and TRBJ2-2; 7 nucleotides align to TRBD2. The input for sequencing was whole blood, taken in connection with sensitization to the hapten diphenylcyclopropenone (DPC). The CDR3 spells CASSSPSGPNTGELFF. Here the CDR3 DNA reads TGTGCCAGCAGTTCCCCTAGCGGACCGAACACCGGGGAGCTGTTTTTT.